The 9 T cell receptor beta chains reported below all come from one sample, sequenced in a study of control samples from healthy donors and cancer patients (dated by TCRdb to between 2020 and 2021). Libraries were constructed by the immunoSEQ multiplex PCR assay. TCRdb took over this immuneACCESS table, retaining in-frame rearrangements with V and J assigned. Such tables are incomplete; in checked studies, under half of the missing clones stem from an unresolved V gene, and the remainder is unexplained. The sample profile shows over 100,000 clones; 92% of them were found once. The ten largest clones take up approximately 2% of the sample. Sequencing was performed on blood. Receptors were obtained from a woman aged 45-59 years in good health.

The J gene is TRBJ1-1, the V gene TRBV3-1 (or the pseudogene TRBV3-2); D might be TRBD1 (5 bases). The length of the CDR3 is 16 residues. V was cut by 0 bases and J by 0 bases, with 11 bases left in between. CDR1 and CDR2 (germline): LGHDT, YNNKEL (reference sequence). Here the CDR3 reads CASSQEPGLMNTEAFF. In nucleotides, the CDR3 is TGTGCCAGCAGCCAAGAGCCAGGGCTCATGAACACTGAAGCTTTCTTT.

The CDR3 region is CASSLDSSADTQYF. For the CDR3, the DNA is TGCGCCAGCAGCTTGGACAGTAGCGCAGATACGCAGTATTTT. J is TRBJ2-3 and V is TRBV5-1, with D possibly matching TRBD2 (5 bases). Germline CDR1 reads SGHRS; CDR2 reads YFSETQ. V was clipped by 0 bases and J by 4 bases, with 9 bases between them. The CDR3 covers 14 residues. Full variable domain (outside the CDR3, taken from reference TRBV5-1 and TRBJ2-3): KAGVTQTPRYLIKTRGQQVTLSCSPISGHRSVSWYQQTPGQGLQFLFEYFSETQRNKGNFPGRFSGRQFSNSRSEMNVSTLELGDSALYLCASSLDSSADTQYFGPGTRLTVL.

The genes are TRBV25-1 and TRBJ2-7; 8 nucleotides line up with TRBD1. The CDR3 runs 17 residues. Germline V gives CDR1 MGHDK, CDR2 SYGVNS. V lost 4 bases, J lost 0 bases, and 11 bases stayed unmatched. The CDR3 region is CASSGTAGGLSSYEQYF. In DNA form, the CDR3 reads TGTGCCAGCAGTGGGACTGCAGGGGGCCTCAGCTCCTACGAGCAGTACTTC.

The V call is TRBV14, the J call TRBJ2-2, with D tentatively TRBD2 (7 bases). Germline loops: CDR1 SGHDN, CDR2 FVKESK. This CDR3 is built from 17 residues. The V end was cut by 0 bases, the J end by 6 bases, with 17 bases between. CDR3 protein: CASSQEVGGPLAGELFF. DNA of the CDR3: TGTGCCAGCAGCCAAGAAGTCGGGGGGCCCCTCGCCGGGGAGCTGTTTTTT.

This chain uses TRBV12-3 or TRBV12-4 with TRBJ1-2; unclear D gene. The V gene lost 2 bases and the J gene lost 8 bases, with 12 bases spanning the gap. The CDR3 totals 13 residues. The CDR3 reads CASSLSQSVGYTF. For the CDR3, the DNA is TGTGCCAGCAGTTTATCCCAAAGCGTCGGCTACACCTTC.

Only one count was recorded for this clone. The chain carries TRBV18 and TRBJ2-7; D is undetermined. Trimming removed 3 bases at V and 7 bases at J, with 13 bases between. Germline V gives CDR1 KGHSH, CDR2 LQKENI. The CDR3 is 13 amino acids. This CDR3 reads CASSPRNPPEQYF. In DNA form, the CDR3 reads TGTGCCAGCTCACCCCGGAACCCACCGGAGCAGTACTTC.

As regards this clone: In the same sample, other DNA sequences code for this CDR3. CDR3 sequence (DNA): TGTGCCTGGAGTGTGGGGGGAACTAATGAAAAACTGTTTTTT. This sequence encodes CAWSVGGTNEKLFF. The chain joins TRBV30 to TRBJ1-4, with D maybe TRBD1 (5 bases). Germline values: CDR1 GTSNPN, CDR2 SVGIG (reference sequence). CDR3 length equals 14 residues. V lost 0 bases and J lost 1, with 6 bases in between.

V is TRBV5-1 and J is TRBJ1-2; 8 positions match TRBD1. With 3 bases clipped from V and 0 bases from J, the junction kept 7 bases outside the gene matches. The germline V gene encodes CDR1 SGHRS and CDR2 YFSETQ. This CDR3 spans 16 amino acids. DNA of the CDR3: TGCGCCAGCAGCTCAGGGGGCAGTCCCACTAACTATGGCTACACCTTC. This encodes CASSSGGSPTNYGYTF.

V and J are TRBV12-3 or TRBV12-4 and TRBJ2-2; D call uncertain. This CDR3 is 12 amino acids long. Trimming shortened V by 3 bases and J by 7 bases, and 6 bases separated the two germline ends. CDR3 sequence reads: CASSFGSGELFF. CDR3 sequence (DNA): TGTGCCAGCAGTTTTGGTAGCGGGGAGCTGTTTTTT.